This is a list of T cell receptor beta chains from one sample in a study of monozygotic twins with inflammatory bowel disease. TCRdb reworked the 5' RACE reads into one entry per CDR3 protein, no DNA. Across 200,000 to 250,000 distinct CDR3 sequences, the top ten clones capture approximately 1.6% of the sample. The material sequenced was blood. The receptors were gathered from a human donor with ulcerative colitis or Crohn's disease, or a healthy co-twin of an affected twin (not recorded which). The CDR3 runs from the conserved cysteine through the conserved F or W. The order of the fields is V gene, J gene, CDR3 protein.

TRBV12-3/TRBV12-4,TRBJ2-1,CASSFGTGRRYNEQFF
TRBV12-3/TRBV12-4,TRBJ1-2,CASSLGSEFYGYTF
TRBV7-8,TRBJ2-1,CASSFPGTSGGEQFF
TRBV27,TRBJ1-1,CASSPHRGRNTEAFF
TRBV20-1,TRBJ1-3,CSAPGQGNTIYF
TRBV12-3/TRBV12-4,TRBJ1-1,CASSHDRTRNEGTEAFF
TRBV4-2,TRBJ2-1,CASSQDGSYSYNEQFF
TRBV5-1,TRBJ1-1,CASQTTGLNTEAFF
TRBV15,TRBJ2-7,CATSNRENSYEQYF
TRBV7-2,TRBJ1-2,CASSLEQWGYTF
TRBV5-1,TRBJ1-2,CASSAEGQGPGYTF
TRBV20-1,TRBJ1-1,CSAPNEGRHTEAFF
TRBV5-1,TRBJ2-1,CASSGAPSYNEQFF
TRBV9,TRBJ2-1,CASSVVPFIGPNEQFF
TRBV19,TRBJ1-5,CASSTTGRSNQPQHF
TRBV20-1,TRBJ2-5,CSASGDRGFGGETQYF
TRBV7-9,TRBJ2-5,CASRSKETQYF
TRBV27,TRBJ1-4,CASSSRDNNEKLFF
TRBV5-1,TRBJ1-1,CASSLWLRTEAFF
TRBV5-1,TRBJ2-1,CASSSAAGSYNEQFF
TRBV13,TRBJ2-7,CASTVDRVYEQYF
TRBV28,TRBJ1-5,CASNYDSSNQPQHF
TRBV12-3/TRBV12-4,TRBJ1-6,CASSLVGFESPLHF
TRBV7-8,TRBJ2-7,CASSLHRDKLFEQYF
TRBV7-9,TRBJ2-1,CASSLASYNEQFF
TRBV6-1,TRBJ2-3,CASGQPPYTDTQYF
TRBV29-1,TRBJ1-2,CSVDGLPGNYGYTF
TRBV4-1,TRBJ2-3,CASSQGNLRGTDTQYF
TRBV7-9,TRBJ2-3,CASIHPGDTQYF
TRBV5-4,TRBJ1-4,CASSSTAGTNEKLFF
TRBV7-8,TRBJ2-7,CASSKDRAYEQYF
TRBV18,TRBJ2-2,CASSPPGRADTGELFF
TRBV20-1,TRBJ2-2,CSAPGHSNTGELFF
TRBV7-2,TRBJ2-7,CASSFSTLAGEREQYF
TRBV5-4,TRBJ2-7,CASSLESGRTYEQYF
TRBV6-5,TRBJ2-1,CASSSGLGGYNEQFF
TRBV20-1,TRBJ2-7,CSARAGTASYEQYF
TRBV20-1,TRBJ1-2,CSARDLRQGLYGYTF
TRBV2,TRBJ2-1,CASTEWGGGGNEQFF
TRBV13,TRBJ1-1,CASSLWSEEAFF
TRBV20-1,TRBJ2-4,CSAREQVLAKNIQYF
TRBV12-3/TRBV12-4,TRBJ2-6,CASSVGQGVPGANVLTF
TRBV18,TRBJ2-2,CASSETGELFF
TRBV20-1,TRBJ2-2,CSAMSRGLAGELFF
TRBV5-1,TRBJ2-7,CASSLTSNTYEQYF
TRBV7-8,TRBJ1-3,CASSSSGTGFSGNTIYF
TRBV29-1,TRBJ2-1,CSGWLAASYNEQFF
TRBV6-5,TRBJ2-7,CASSYSGSGYEQYF
TRBV4-2,TRBJ2-1,CASSQPNRGRNVWQFF
TRBV7-9,TRBJ1-4,CASSLVGGEKLFF
TRBV5-1,TRBJ2-2,CASSLAGTANTGELFF
TRBV20-1,TRBJ2-7,CSARDNSDEQYF
TRBV20-1,TRBJ2-3,CSASAGLGGTTDTQYF